The T cell receptor (beta chain) described here comes from a study of identical twins. Findings and caveats of the study: Fewer insertions characterized abundant cord blood beta clonotypes, whereas memory repertoires showed none. For monozygotic twins, models underestimated out-of-frame TCR alpha sharing.

The sample holds many counts of this clonotype. Its antigen is still unknown. A universal primer site arose from template switching, and cDNA bore unique molecular identifiers. TCRdb used MiXCR to reprocess the 5' RACE reads, holding one entry per CDR3 protein. The sample shows 570,000 or so distinct CDR3 sequences, around a tenth of them seen only once. Germline V gives CDR1 MRHNA, CDR2 SNTAGT. The CDR3 has 15 amino acids. V lost 5 bases to trimming and J lost 0 bases, with 11 bases between them. This sample was also put to use in a study of yellow fever vaccine responses in identical twins. That paper states: A vaccine T cell response that seemed partly convergent and partly personalized was reported in twins.

Input material: PBMCs. This TCR came from a woman aged 18 to 35 in good health. The V gene is TRBV6-4, the J gene TRBJ2-1; D unclear. CDR3 nucleotides: TGTGCCAGCAGTAACATTCCCGGCTCCTACAATGAGCAGTTCTTC. Protein sequence: CASSNIPGSYNEQFF.